This T cell receptor (beta chain) emerged from a study of shared clonotypes between healthy human individuals. With respect to this clone: Its specificity is unknown.

The naive CD8 subset, CD45RO-negative cells positively selected for CCR7, excluded terminally differentiated effector memory CD45RA+ cells. Study-wide points: Sample collection involved blood only; tissue repertoires are likely different.

This CDR3 has 15 amino acids. Per the germline V gene, CDR1 is MNHNS and CDR2 is SASEGT. V lost 10 bases, J lost 3 bases, and 13 bases stayed unmatched. The material for each subset, its genomic DNA, was split evenly across several immunoSEQ plates. Assay used: immunoSEQ multiplex PCR; TCRdb lists only in-frame clones, some missing. The sample has 1.5 million to 2.5 million clones; about 95% are singletons. Sequencing was done on a sample of naive CD8+ T cells sorted from blood. The clonotype comes from a man aged 18 to 29 in good health. The V gene is TRBV6-1, the J gene TRBJ2-7; TRBD2 agrees at 9 bases. As DNA, the CDR3 is TGTGCCACCGACGGTTCGACTAGCGGCCACTACGAGCAGTACTTC. Translated: CATDGSTSGHYEQYF.